What follows are 11 T cell receptor beta chains derived from one specimen sequenced in a study of T cell repertoires and HLA-DP antigens. Clones were read by immunoSEQ multiplex PCR, and TCRdb kept only the in-frame ones, dropping some. The data contain around 70,000 clones, around four fifths of them singletons. These TCRs' antigens remain unknown. Material for sequencing was CD4+ T cells from PBMCs. The receptors were gathered from a man aged 55-75 years in good health and CMV-seronegative.

V gene TRBV4-1 combines with J gene TRBJ1-5; 7 bases are a match to TRBD1. The CDR3 spans 16 residues. The V gene's germline CDR1 is MGHRA and CDR2 YSYEKL. The V and J ends lost 1 base and 4 bases, in that order; junction bases with no gene match: 7. The CDR3 sequence is CASSQVGDRENQPQHF. CDR3 coding DNA: TGCGCCAGCAGCCAAGTGGGCGACAGGGAGAATCAGCCCCAGCATTTT.

This chain uses TRBV12-5 with TRBJ2-1; 9 bases line up with TRBD1. Trimming cost V 4 bases and J 3 bases; bases outside gene matches: 4. The CDR3 is made up of 15 amino acids. Looked up from germline, CDR1 is LGHNT and CDR2 is FRNRAP. CDR3 residues: CASGSPGQGYNEQFF. CDR3 nucleotide sequence: TGTGCTAGTGGTTCACCGGGACAGGGCTACAATGAGCAGTTCTTC.

The genes are TRBV6-5 and TRBJ2-1; 7 bases line up with TRBD2. The germline V gene has CDR1 MNHEY and CDR2 SVGAGI. The CDR3 spans 14 residues. V lost 7 bases, J lost 4 bases, and 7 bases stayed unmatched. The CDR3 reads CASKEASGYNEQFF. The CDR3 DNA is TGTGCCAGCAAGGAGGCTAGCGGATACAATGAGCAGTTCTTC.

The V and J genes are TRBV27 and TRBJ2-5, with 10 positions matching TRBD1. The length of the CDR3 is 12 residues. The germline gives CDR1 MNHEY, CDR2 SMNVEV (reference sequence). With 8 bases clipped from V and 5 bases from J, the junction kept 2 bases outside the gene matches. CDR3 nucleotides: TGTGCCAGCGGGACAGGGGAGGAGACCCAGTACTTC. This gives the protein CASGTGEETQYF.

The chain recombines TRBV19 with TRBJ2-3; TRBD2 might be the D (6 bases). The ends were cut back, 3 bases at V and 3 bases at J, with 10 bases in the middle. Germline CDR1 and CDR2: LNHDA and SQIVND (reference sequence). The CDR3 extends over 14 amino acids. The CDR3 sequence is CASSMEGRTDTQYF. CDR3 DNA sequence: TGTGCCAGTAGTATGGAGGGCCGGACAGATACGCAGTATTTT.

The table lists this clone with many counts. The chain links TRBV7-6 to TRBJ2-2; D uncertain. Trimming stripped 5 bases from V and 5 bases from J, with 9 bases between. The germline V gene encodes CDR1 SGHVS and CDR2 FNYEAQ. The CDR3 is 13 amino acids. CDR3 nucleotides: TGTGCCAGCAGCATTACAGAGACCGGGGAGCTGTTTTTT. As protein: CASSITETGELFF.

V usage is TRBV9 and J usage is TRBJ2-5; D uncertain. The end of the DNA fits TRBJ2-7 better, so the J call may be wrong. The CDR3 spans 14 residues. CDR1 and CDR2 from the germline V gene are SGDLS and YYNGEE. The CDR3 DNA follows: TGTGCCAGCAGCGTAGAAACTCGAGGCTACGAGCAGTACTTC. As protein: CASSVETRGYEQYF.

This clone was counted between two and nine times. The V gene is TRBV7-6, the J gene TRBJ2-7, with D tentatively TRBD1 or TRBD2 (5 bases each). Germline V CDR1 and CDR2: SGHVS, FNYEAQ. The CDR3 runs 18 residues. The V end lost 1 base, the J end lost 2 bases, and 21 bases lay between the germline ends. The CDR3, as DNA: TGTGCCAGCAGCTTAGAGTGTAAAACCGGGACGGACGCCTACGAGCAGTACGTC. Translation: CASSLECKTGTDAYEQYV.

This chain joins TRBV5-6 and TRBJ1-2; no firm D call. Germline V gives CDR1 SGHDT, CDR2 YYEEEE. Trimming stripped 0 bases from V and 12 bases from J, with 15 bases between. The CDR3 totals 13 residues. CDR3: CASSLEGWRGHTF. The CDR3 DNA follows: TGTGCCAGCAGCTTGGAGGGTTGGAGAGGCCACACCTTC.

The chain is built from TRBV5-1 and TRBJ2-1; no definite D call. This CDR3 comprises 13 residues. V was cut by 0 bases and J by 10 bases, with 11 bases left in between. From germline, CDR1 is SGHRS and CDR2 YFSETQ. Here the CDR3 reads CASSLDGSREQFF. As DNA, the CDR3 is TGCGCCAGCAGCTTGGACGGTTCCAGGGAGCAGTTCTTC.

Points on this clone: This CDR3 is also generated by other DNA sequences in the sample. The J gene is TRBJ2-3, the V gene TRBV13; D remains unclear. V was pared by 0 bases and J by 2 bases, with 6 bases between. Germline V gene data show CDR1 as PRHDT and CDR2 as FYEKMQ (reference sequence). The CDR3 runs to 14 residues. CDR3 bases: TGTGCCAGCAGCTTAGGCCCGATCACAGATACGCAGTATTTT. It is translated as CASSLGPITDTQYF.